These 20 T cell receptor beta chains were all obtained from the same sample, sequenced in a study of T cells after yellow fever vaccination. A single record per CDR3 protein comes from TCRdb applying MiXCR to the 5' RACE reads. The sample consists of some 290,000 distinct CDR3 sequences, about 11% of them appearing once. Sequenced here: CD4+ T cells sorted from PBMCs, sampled 45 days after the yellow fever booster vaccination. Receptors were obtained from a man between 18 and 35 years old who received the YFV17D yellow fever vaccine.

This clonotype came up a few times. The J gene is TRBJ2-3, the V gene TRBV7-2; TRBD2 matches 8 bases. CDR1 is SGHTA and CDR2 is FQGNSA in the germline V gene. V shed 6 bases and J 4 bases; nucleotides not matched to a gene: 12. The CDR3 totals 16 residues. CDR3 amino acids: CASRRTGTRLPDTQYF. The DNA of the CDR3 is TGTGCCAGCAGGCGAACCGGGACTAGGCTGCCAGATACGCAGTATTTT.

This chain links TRBV4-3 with TRBJ1-2; tentative D call: TRBD1 (6 bases). The CDR3 extends over 13 amino acids. Trimming pared 0 bases from V and 8 bases from J, leaving 10 bases between. Germline values: CDR1 LGHNA, CDR2 YSLEER. The CDR3 is CASSQEQRGGYTF. In nucleotides, the CDR3 is TGCGCCAGCAGCCAAGAGCAGAGGGGGGGCTACACCTTC.

The CDR3 region has the DNA TGTGCCATCAGCGGCCCTACCCGGGAGCTGTTTTTT. Protein: CAISGPTRELFF. V gene TRBV10-3 combines with J gene TRBJ2-2; the D is unclear. Germline CDR1 is ENHRY and CDR2 is SYGVKD. V was trimmed by 6 bases and J by 9 bases, leaving 11 bases between them. CDR3 length: 12 residues.

V and J are TRBV9 and TRBJ2-1; D may correspond to TRBD1 or TRBD2 (5 bases each). Trimming removed 5 bases from V and 0 bases from J, with 12 bases in between. This CDR3 region has 15 residues. Germline V gene lookup returns CDR1 SGDLS and CDR2 YYNGEE. The CDR3 DNA follows: TGTGCCAGCAGGGTCGCAGGGAGCTCCTACAATGAGCAGTTCTTC. It specifies CASRVAGSSYNEQFF.

This clonotype was counted between two and nine times. J is TRBJ1-4 and V is TRBV12-3 or TRBV12-4; D is perhaps TRBD1 (5 bases). V gave up 5 bases and J gave up 0 bases, with 7 bases separating them. The CDR3 contains 14 residues. The CDR3 loop is CASSDRSTNEKLFF. The CDR3 DNA sequence: TGTGCCAGCAGTGACAGATCAACTAATGAAAAACTGTTTTTT.

CDR3 DNA: TGCAGTGCTCTTACAGGGAACCTCTATGGCTACACCTTC. This encodes CSALTGNLYGYTF. This chain links TRBV20-1 with TRBJ1-2, with D possibly matching TRBD1 (6 bases). The CDR3 length is 13 residues. Germline V gives CDR1 DFQATT, CDR2 SNEGSKA (reference sequence). Trimming shortened V by 5 bases and J by 4 bases, and 14 bases separated the two germline ends.

The genes are TRBV6-5 and TRBJ1-1, with 8 bases fitting TRBD1. V was clipped by 6 bases and J by 4 bases; unmatched bases: 4. Looked up from germline, CDR1 is MNHEY and CDR2 is SVGAGI. This CDR3 is 13 amino acids long. The chain's CDR3 is CASRDRASTEAFF. As DNA, the CDR3 is TGTGCCAGCAGGGACAGGGCCTCCACTGAAGCTTTCTTT.

This chain uses TRBV7-9 with TRBJ2-7; TRBD1 aligns across 8 bases. From germline, CDR1 is SEHNR and CDR2 FQNEAQ (reference sequence). The CDR3 runs 14 residues. After removal of 6 bases from V and 2 bases from J, the junction contained 6 bases not matched to a gene. The CDR3 region is CASSRDRWAYEQYV. The CDR3 DNA reads TGTGCCAGCAGTCGGGACAGGTGGGCCTACGAGCAGTACGTC.

The table lists this clonotype with a few counts. The rearrangement links TRBV20-1 to TRBJ1-1; perhaps TRBD1 as D (6 bases). The germline V and J ends were trimmed by 1 base and 2 bases, with 11 bases remaining between them. From germline, CDR1 is DFQATT and CDR2 SNEGSKA (reference sequence). This CDR3 spans 14 amino acids. The CDR3 bases are TGCAGTGCTAGAGGGACAGACTTTAACACTGAAGCTTTCTTT. This codes for CSARGTDFNTEAFF.

This clonotype occurred once. V is TRBV4-3 and J is TRBJ2-1; unclear D gene. The CDR3 contains 14 residues. V dropped 0 bases and J dropped 3 bases, with 6 bases sitting between them. The V gene's germline CDR1 is LGHNA and CDR2 YSLEER. The DNA for the CDR3 is TGCGCCAGCAGCCAAGATCAACTCTACAATGAGCAGTTCTTC. Translated: CASSQDQLYNEQFF.

This clonotype occurred a few times. The CDR3 bases are TGTGCCAGCAGCTTATTCTTGGCGGGGGGACACACAGATACGCAGTATTTT. Translation gives CASSLFLAGGHTDTQYF. The chain employs TRBV7-2 and TRBJ2-3, with 8 bases aligning to TRBD2. There are 17 residues in the CDR3. With 2 bases clipped from V and 2 bases from J, the junction kept 9 bases outside the gene matches. CDR1 SGHTA and CDR2 FQGNSA come from the germline V gene.

This clonotype occurred a few times. This rearrangement joins TRBV30 to TRBJ1-5; D gene uncertain. The CDR3 sequence is 13 residues long. The V gene's germline CDR1 is GTSNPN and CDR2 SVGIG (reference sequence). The V end lost 2 bases, the J end lost 4 bases, and 9 bases lay between the germline ends. The CDR3 region has the DNA TGTGCCTGGAGTAAGAGTTTTAATCAGCCCCAGCATTTT. It yields the protein CAWSKSFNQPQHF.

Only a few counts were recorded for this clonotype. This chain joins TRBV4-3 and TRBJ2-2; the D gene is possibly TRBD1 (6 bases). The germline V and J ends were trimmed by 1 base and 3 bases, with 15 bases remaining between them. Germline V gene lookup returns CDR1 LGHNA and CDR2 YSLEER. The CDR3 covers 17 residues. The CDR3 protein is CASSQGWGLSDTGELFF. The DNA of the CDR3 is TGCGCCAGCAGCCAAGGATGGGGGCTATCGGACACCGGGGAGCTGTTTTTT.

The sample holds many counts of this clonotype. The chain employs TRBV7-2 and TRBJ1-2, with TRBD1 identical over 7 bases. The V segment lost 5 bases and the J segment 2 bases; nucleotides outside the gene matches: 2. The CDR3 is made up of 13 amino acids. The germline gives CDR1 SGHTA, CDR2 FQGNSA. The CDR3 here is CASSPGQNYGYTF. The CDR3 DNA reads as TGTGCCAGCAGCCCGGGACAGAACTATGGCTACACCTTC.

There are a few counts of this clonotype. This chain connects TRBV7-2 to TRBJ1-1, with no clear D. The CDR3 totals 13 residues. V was trimmed by 5 bases and J by 4 bases, leaving 11 bases between them. Germline values: CDR1 SGHTA, CDR2 FQGNSA. The CDR3 DNA follows: TGTGCCAGCAGCCCCACCCGGGGCACTGAAGCTTTCTTT. Amino acid sequence: CASSPTRGTEAFF.

V and J are TRBV6-2 or TRBV6-3 and TRBJ2-7; D unresolved. The ends were cut back, 2 bases at V and 5 bases at J, with 10 bases in the middle. The CDR3 contains 13 residues. Per germline, CDR1 MNHEY and CDR2 SVGEGT. CDR3 DNA sequence: TGTGCCAGCAGTTACAAGGGAAGAAACGAGCAGTACGTC. Residues: CASSYKGRNEQYV.

As regards this clonotype: A clone one base away is much larger, so this may be a read error. The rearrangement joins TRBV5-5 to TRBJ2-5; D might be TRBD1 (5 bases). V was pared by 5 bases and J by 1 base, with 24 bases between. CDR3 length equals 18 residues. Germline values: CDR1 SGHKS, CDR2 YYEKEE (reference sequence). The CDR3 protein is CASRFNPLTGVLQETQYF. The CDR3 DNA follows: TGTGCCAGCAGATTTAATCCTCTAACAGGAGTCCTCCAAGAGACCCAGTACTTC.

The V and J genes are TRBV7-2 and TRBJ2-1, with D possibly TRBD1 on 5 matching bases. CDR3 length equals 14 residues. Trimming cost V 11 bases and J 6 bases, with 20 bases left between them. The germline gives CDR1 SGHTA, CDR2 FQGNSA. The CDR3 reads CAGSQGAGRNEQFF. The CDR3 DNA reads as TGTGCCGGATCACAAGGGGCCGGGCGCAATGAGCAGTTCTTC.

The genes are TRBV4-1 and TRBJ2-7, with 7 bases that match TRBD1. Germline lookup yields CDR1 MGHRA and CDR2 YSYEKL. V gave up 3 bases and J gave up 0 bases; unmatched junction bases: 11. The CDR3 is 17 residues long. The CDR3 DNA follows: TGCGCCAGCAGCCAGACTTCGGACAGGTTCTACTCCTACGAGCAGTACTTC. As protein: CASSQTSDRFYSYEQYF.

The sample holds many counts of this clonotype. The gene calls are TRBV27 and TRBJ2-2, with 8 bases fitting TRBD1. V was pared by 7 bases and J by 0 bases, with 7 bases of the junction left unmatched. CDR1 is MNHEY, CDR2 SMNVEV, per germline (reference sequence). CDR3 length: 16 amino acids. The CDR3 DNA is TGTGCCAGCATCAAGTTGGACAGGGCGAACACCGGGGAGCTGTTTTTT. Its protein is CASIKLDRANTGELFF.